This TCR beta chain was sequenced during a study of T-cell memory formation after mild COVID-19. Study summary: Largely donor-specific sequence clusters came from a couple of donors. The study's findings and limits: Clones contracting over day 15 to 85 were CD4/CD8 balanced, with later expanders leaning CD4+.

The length of the CDR3 is 13 residues. Germline lookup yields CDR1 MNHNY and CDR2 SVGAGI (reference sequence). V dropped 7 bases and J dropped 4; count of bases not matched to a gene: 6. Constant-segment-primed 5'RACE gave TCR alpha and TCR beta cDNA libraries with sample barcodes and UMIs. MiXCR, applied by TCRdb to the 5' RACE reads, yields one record per CDR3 protein. The sample holds 240,000 or so distinct CDR3 sequences, 8.5% to 9.5% seen once. This clonotype came up a few times. Its antigen is unknown. The TCR sequence derives from a man in his late teens or twenties who had mild COVID-19 (a few samples of this study predate the infection). Cell type and time point are not known. The chain uses TRBV6-6 and TRBJ1-2, with 7 bases fitting TRBD1. The sample was PBMCs or a T cell subset sorted from them (not recorded which). The CDR3 region is CASTMGQPYGYTF. CDR3 nucleotide sequence: TGTGCCAGCACCATGGGACAGCCCTATGGCTACACCTTC.